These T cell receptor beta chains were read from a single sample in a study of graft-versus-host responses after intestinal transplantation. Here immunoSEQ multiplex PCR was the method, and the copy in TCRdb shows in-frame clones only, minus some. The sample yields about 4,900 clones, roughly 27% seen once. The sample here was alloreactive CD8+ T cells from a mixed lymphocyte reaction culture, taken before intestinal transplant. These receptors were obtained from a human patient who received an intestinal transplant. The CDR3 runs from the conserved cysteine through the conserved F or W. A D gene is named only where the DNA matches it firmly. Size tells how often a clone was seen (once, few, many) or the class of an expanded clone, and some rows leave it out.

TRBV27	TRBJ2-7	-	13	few	TGTGCCAGCAGTTTATCACTAGTTAACGAGCAGTACTTC	CASSLSLVNEQYF
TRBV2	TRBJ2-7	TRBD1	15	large	TGTGCCAGCAGCGTCGGGACAGAGCGGCTCTACGAGCAGTACTTC	CASSVGTERLYEQYF
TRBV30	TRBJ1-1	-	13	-	TGTGCCTGGAGTGTAGCGGAGAACACTGAAGCTTTCTTT	CAWSVAENTEAFF
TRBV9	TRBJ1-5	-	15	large	TGTGCCAGCAGCCTAGATGGAGGGAGCAATCAGCCCCAGCATTTT	CASSLDGGSNQPQHF
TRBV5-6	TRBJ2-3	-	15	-	TGTGCCAGCAGCTTCTACCCTTCTCCCACAGATACGCAGTATTTT	CASSFYPSPTDTQYF
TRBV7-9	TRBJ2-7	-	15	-	TGTGCCAGCAGCCCCTATTCGGAAGGGAACTACGAGCAGTACTTC	CASSPYSEGNYEQYF
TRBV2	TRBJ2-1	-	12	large	TGTGCCAGCAGTGGAGGTTACAATGAGCAGTTCTTC	CASSGGYNEQFF
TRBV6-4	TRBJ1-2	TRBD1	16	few	TGTGCCAGCAGTTACTCGGGACAGGGTGGAGGAGGCGGCTACACCTTC	CASSYSGQGGGGGYTF
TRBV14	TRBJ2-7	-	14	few	TGTGCCAGCAGCCAGTCTCTCCGGGGCTACGAGCAGTACTTC	CASSQSLRGYEQYF
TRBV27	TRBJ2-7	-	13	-	TGTGCCAGCAGTGAACGGGGTCCCTACGAGCAGTACTTC	CASSERGPYEQYF
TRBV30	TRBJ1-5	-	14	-	TGTGCCTTGAGTGTCTGGCAGGGTCATCAGCCCCAGCATTTT	CALSVWQGHQPQHF
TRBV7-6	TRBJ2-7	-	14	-	TGTGCCAGCAGCCCCAGCGGAAATTTCTACGAGCAGTACTTC	CASSPSGNFYEQYF
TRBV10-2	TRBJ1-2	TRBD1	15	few	TGCGCCAGCAGTGAGTCGGGACAGGGGTTGCTTGGCTACACCTTC	CASSESGQGLLGYTF
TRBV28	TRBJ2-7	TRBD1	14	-	TGTGCCAGCAGTACCGGGACAGGGGGCTACGAGCAGTACTTC	CASSTGTGGYEQYF
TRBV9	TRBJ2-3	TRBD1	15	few	TGTGCCAGCAGCGTAAGGACAGGCAGCACAGATACGCAGTATTTT	CASSVRTGSTDTQYF
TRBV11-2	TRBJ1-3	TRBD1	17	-	TGTGCCAGCAGCCCCCGACAGGGTACCAGCTCTGGAAACACCATATATTTT	CASSPRQGTSSGNTIYF
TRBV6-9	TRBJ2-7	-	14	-	TGTGCCAGCAGTTATCTCACAGGGTCGTACGAGCAGTACTTC	CASSYLTGSYEQYF
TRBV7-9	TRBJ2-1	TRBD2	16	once	TGTGCCAGCAGCTCCTGGACTAGTGAGAAGGGCGATGAGCAGTTCTTC	CASSSWTSEKGDEQFF
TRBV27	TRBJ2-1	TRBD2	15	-	TGTGCCAGCACCGTTGGGACTAGTTCTTACAATGAGCAGTTCTTC	CASTVGTSSYNEQFF
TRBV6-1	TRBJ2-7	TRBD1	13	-	TGTGCCAGCACGACAGGGTACTTTGACGAGCAGTACTTC	CASTTGYFDEQYF
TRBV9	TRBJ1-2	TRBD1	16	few	TGTGCCAGCAGCGTAAAGGGGGCCGGGGAGGACTATGGCTACACCTTC	CASSVKGAGEDYGYTF
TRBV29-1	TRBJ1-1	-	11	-	TGCAGCGGGGGACCTAACACTGAAGCTTTCTTT	CSGGPNTEAFF
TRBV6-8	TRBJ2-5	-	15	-	TGTGCCAGCAGTTTGGCCGGGACCAAAGAAGAGACCCAGTACTTC	CASSLAGTKEETQYF
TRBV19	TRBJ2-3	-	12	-	TGTGCCAGTAGTACAATGGGAGATACGCAGTATTTT	CASSTMGDTQYF
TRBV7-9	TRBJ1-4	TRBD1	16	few	TGTGCCAGCAGCTCAACCACAGGGGAAGAGGAAGAAAAACTGTTTTTT	CASSSTTGEEEEKLFF
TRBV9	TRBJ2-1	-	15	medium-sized	TGTGCCAGCAGCGCCGGGGGCAGAGCCGACTATGAGCAGTTCTTC	CASSAGGRADYEQFF
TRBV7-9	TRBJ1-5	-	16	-	TGTGCCAGCAGCACCGCTGGACGGTCTAGCAATCAGCCCCAGCATTTT	CASSTAGRSSNQPQHF
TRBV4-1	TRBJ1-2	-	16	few	TGCGCCAGCGGCACTCAGTTCGCCCGGGGTCTCGATGGCTACACCTTC	CASGTQFARGLDGYTF
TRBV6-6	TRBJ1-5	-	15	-	TGTGCCAGCAGTAGTATGACAGGATCCAATCAGCCCCAGCATTTT	CASSSMTGSNQPQHF
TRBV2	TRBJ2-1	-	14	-	TGTGCCGCCGATAGAGAGCAAAATCTTAATGAGCAGTTCTTC	CAADREQNLNEQFF
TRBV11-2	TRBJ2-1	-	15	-	TGTGCCAGCAGCACCAGCCCTGTCTCCTACAATGAGCAGTTCTTC	CASSTSPVSYNEQFF
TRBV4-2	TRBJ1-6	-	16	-	TGTGCCAGCAGCCAAGATTTAGTCGGGGGAGGGTCACCCCTCCACTTT	CASSQDLVGGGSPLHF
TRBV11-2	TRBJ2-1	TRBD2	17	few	TGTGCCAGCAGCTTGGGACTAGCGGGATTCACCTACAATGAGCAGTTCTTC	CASSLGLAGFTYNEQFF
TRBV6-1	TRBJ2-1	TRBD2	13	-	TGTGCCAGCAGTGAAGGCGGACTAGCCTTGGAGTTCTTC	CASSEGGLALEFF
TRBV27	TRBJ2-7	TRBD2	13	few	TGTGCCAGCAGCCTAGCGGCCCTCTACGAGCAGTACTTC	CASSLAALYEQYF
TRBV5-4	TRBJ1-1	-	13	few	TGTGCCAGCAGCTTGGTGGCAGGGAGTGAAGCTTTCTTT	CASSLVAGSEAFF
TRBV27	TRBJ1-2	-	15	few	TGTGCCAGCAGTTTAAAATCTTGGGCTAACTATGGCTACACCTTC	CASSLKSWANYGYTF
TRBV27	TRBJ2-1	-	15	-	TGTGCCAGCAGTACCCCTGGGGGCTCCTACAATGAGCAGTTCTTC	CASSTPGGSYNEQFF
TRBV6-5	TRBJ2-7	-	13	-	TGTGCCAGCAGTGAACGGGGTCCCTACGAGCAGTACTTC	CASSERGPYEQYF
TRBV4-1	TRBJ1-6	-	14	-	TGCGCCAGCAGCCAAGTCCGGGGGAAGTCACCCCTCCACTTT	CASSQVRGKSPLHF
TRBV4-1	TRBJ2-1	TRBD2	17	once	TGCGCCAGCCGACAGTTACCGTGGGGTATTAGCGGGGGTGAGCAGTTCTTC	CASRQLPWGISGGEQFF
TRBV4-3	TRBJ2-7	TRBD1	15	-	TGCGCCAGCAGCCAAGAACCAGGGGGCGCGGGAGAGCAGTACTTC	CASSQEPGGAGEQYF
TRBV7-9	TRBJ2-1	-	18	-	TGTGCCAGCAGCTTATTTTCAGAATCTGCCCGATCCTACAATGAGCAGTTCTTC	CASSLFSESARSYNEQFF
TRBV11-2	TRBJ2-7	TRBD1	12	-	TGTGCCAGCAGCGTTACAGGGGCCGAGCAGTACTTC	CASSVTGAEQYF
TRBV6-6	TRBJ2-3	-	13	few	TGTGCCAGCAGTTACTCGGCTACTGATACGCAGTATTTT	CASSYSATDTQYF
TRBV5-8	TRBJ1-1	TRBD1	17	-	TGTGCCAGCAGCCAGGAACAGGGGGTCTTATTGGACGCTGAAGCTTTCTTT	CASSQEQGVLLDAEAFF
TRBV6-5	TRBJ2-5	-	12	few	TGTGCCATCAGGGACCAAGGAGAGACCCAGTACTTC	CAIRDQGETQYF
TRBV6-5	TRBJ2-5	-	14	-	TGTGCCAGCAGTGACAGGACCCGTGGCGAGACCCAGTACTTC	CASSDRTRGETQYF
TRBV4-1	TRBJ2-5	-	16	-	TGCGCCAGCAGCCAAAACTCCGGGGTGTACCAAGAGACCCAGTACTTC	CASSQNSGVYQETQYF